This section outlines one T cell receptor (beta chain) sequence together with its context. The antigen is undetermined. The sample belongs to a study of CD8 T cells in Susac syndrome. General observations from the study: TCR sequencing and HLA analysis covered a relatively small number of individuals.

After extraction with the RNeasy kit, about 0.5 to 1 ug of the RNA was reverse transcribed using random hexamers. TCRdb reprocessed the immunoSEQ multiplex PCR reads with MiXCR, giving one entry per CDR3 protein. This table holds approximately 160,000 distinct CDR3 sequences, less than 95% found once. Germline values: CDR1 DFQATT, CDR2 SNEGSKA (reference sequence). This CDR3 region has 16 residues. Between the trimmed V and J ends, which lost 2 bases and 0 bases, there was a span of 14 bases. The chain uses TRBV20-1 and TRBJ2-1; TRBD1 might be the D (6 bases). Sequences were obtained from CD4+ T cells from PBMCs. The receptor comes from a human donor with multiple sclerosis. The CDR3 spells CSARPTGPSSYNEQFF. Here the CDR3 DNA reads TGCAGTGCTAGACCGACAGGTCCGAGCTCCTACAATGAGCAGTTCTTC.